This T cell receptor beta chain was sequenced during a study of cytomegalovirus exposure and HLA in healthy donors. This clone has a handful of counts. The PCR ran on 60 Vbeta and 13 Jbeta primers. TCRdb keeps only in-frame clones here, not all; method: immunoSEQ multiplex PCR. The sample lists more than 85,000 clones; 79% were seen once. The CDR3 extends over 13 amino acids. CDR1 is SGHKS, CDR2 YYEKEE, per germline (reference sequence). V was pared by 4 bases and J by 4 bases, with 12 bases between. The TCR was taken from a man under 40 in good health and CMV-seropositive. The chain employs TRBV5-5 and TRBJ2-7, with D maybe TRBD2 (5 bases). Sequencing was done on a sample of PBMCs. CDR3 sequence: CASSTTGVYEQYF. As DNA, the CDR3 is TGTGCCAGCAGCACAACCGGGGTGTACGAGCAGTACTTC.